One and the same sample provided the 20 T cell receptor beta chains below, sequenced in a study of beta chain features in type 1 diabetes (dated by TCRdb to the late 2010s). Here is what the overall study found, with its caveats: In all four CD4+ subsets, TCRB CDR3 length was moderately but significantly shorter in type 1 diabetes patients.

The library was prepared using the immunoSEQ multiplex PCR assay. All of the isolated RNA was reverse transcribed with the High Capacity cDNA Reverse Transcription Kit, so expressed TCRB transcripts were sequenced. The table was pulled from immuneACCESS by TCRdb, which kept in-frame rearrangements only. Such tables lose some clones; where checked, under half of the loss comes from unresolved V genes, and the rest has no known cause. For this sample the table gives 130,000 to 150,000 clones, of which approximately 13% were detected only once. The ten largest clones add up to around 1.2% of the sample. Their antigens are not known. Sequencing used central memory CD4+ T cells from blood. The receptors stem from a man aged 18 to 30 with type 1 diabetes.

Here the CDR3 reads CASSPDIRGEKLFF. The CDR3 coding sequence is TGTGCCAGCTCACCAGACATTCGTGGAGAAAAACTGTTTTTT. The chain is built from TRBV18 and TRBJ1-4; D is ambiguous. Germline lookup yields CDR1 KGHSH and CDR2 LQKENI. V was pared by 2 bases and J by 8 bases, with 12 bases between. The CDR3 totals 14 residues.

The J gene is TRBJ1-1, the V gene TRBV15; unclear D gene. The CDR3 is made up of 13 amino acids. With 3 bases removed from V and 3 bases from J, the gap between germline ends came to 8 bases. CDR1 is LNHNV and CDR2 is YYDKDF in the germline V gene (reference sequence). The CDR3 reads CATSRWVDTEAFF. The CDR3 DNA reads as TGTGCCACCAGCAGGTGGGTGGACACTGAAGCTTTCTTT.

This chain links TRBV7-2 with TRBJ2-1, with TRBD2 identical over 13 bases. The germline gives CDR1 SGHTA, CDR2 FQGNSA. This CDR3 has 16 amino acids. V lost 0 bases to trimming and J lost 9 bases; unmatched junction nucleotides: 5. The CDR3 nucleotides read TGTGCCAGCAGCTTAGCCGGACTAGCGGGGGCGCGTGAGCAGTTCTTC. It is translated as CASSLAGLAGAREQFF.

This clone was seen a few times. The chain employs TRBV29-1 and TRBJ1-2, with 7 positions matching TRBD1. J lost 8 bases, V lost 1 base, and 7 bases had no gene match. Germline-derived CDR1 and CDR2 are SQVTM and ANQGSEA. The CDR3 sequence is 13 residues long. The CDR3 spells CSVEGGGAWGYTF. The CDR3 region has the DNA TGCAGCGTTGAAGGAGGGGGCGCGTGGGGCTACACCTTC.

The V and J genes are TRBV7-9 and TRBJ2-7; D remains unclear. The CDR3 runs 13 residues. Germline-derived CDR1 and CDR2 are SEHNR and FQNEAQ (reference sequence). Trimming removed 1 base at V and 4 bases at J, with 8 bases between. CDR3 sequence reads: CASSLDHSYEQYF. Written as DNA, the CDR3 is TGTGCCAGCAGCTTAGATCACAGTTACGAGCAGTACTTC. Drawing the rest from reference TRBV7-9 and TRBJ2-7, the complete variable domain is DTGVSQNPRHKITKRGQNVTFRCDPISEHNRLYWYRQTLGQGPEFLTYFQNEAQLEKSRLLSDRFSAERPKGSFSTLEIQRTEQGDSAMYLCASSLDHSYEQYFGPGTRLTVT.

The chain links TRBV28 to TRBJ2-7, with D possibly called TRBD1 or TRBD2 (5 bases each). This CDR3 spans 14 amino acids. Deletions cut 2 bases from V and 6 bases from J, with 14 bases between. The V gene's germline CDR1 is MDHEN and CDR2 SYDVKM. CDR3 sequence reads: CASSLRGGGFEQYF. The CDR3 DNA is TGTGCCAGCAGTTTAAGGGGCGGAGGATTCGAGCAGTACTTC.

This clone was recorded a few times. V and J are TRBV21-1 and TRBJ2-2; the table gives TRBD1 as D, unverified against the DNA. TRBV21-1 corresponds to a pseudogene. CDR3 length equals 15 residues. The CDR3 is CASSVDRTNTGELFF. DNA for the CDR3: TGTGCCAGCAGCGTAGACAGGACGAACACCGGGGAGCTGTTTTTT.

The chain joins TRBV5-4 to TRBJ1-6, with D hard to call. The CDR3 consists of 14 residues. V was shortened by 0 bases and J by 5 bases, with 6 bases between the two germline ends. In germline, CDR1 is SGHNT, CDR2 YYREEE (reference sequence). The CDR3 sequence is CASSLETNNSPLHF. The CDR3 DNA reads TGTGCCAGCAGCTTGGAGACAAATAATTCACCCCTCCACTTT.

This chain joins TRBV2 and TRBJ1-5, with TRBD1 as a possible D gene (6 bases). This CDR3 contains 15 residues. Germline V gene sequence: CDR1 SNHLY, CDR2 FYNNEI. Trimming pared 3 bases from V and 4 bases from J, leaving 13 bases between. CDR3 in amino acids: CASSDQGMVNQPQHF. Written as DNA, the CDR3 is TGTGCCAGCAGTGATCAGGGGATGGTAAATCAGCCCCAGCATTTT.

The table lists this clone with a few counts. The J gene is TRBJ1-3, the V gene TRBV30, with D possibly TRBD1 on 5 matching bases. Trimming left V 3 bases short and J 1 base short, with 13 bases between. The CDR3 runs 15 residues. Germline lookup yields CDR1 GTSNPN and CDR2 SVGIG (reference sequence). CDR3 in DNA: TGTGCCTGGAGCGAACCAGGGCGGTCTGGAAACACCATATATTTT. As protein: CAWSEPGRSGNTIYF.

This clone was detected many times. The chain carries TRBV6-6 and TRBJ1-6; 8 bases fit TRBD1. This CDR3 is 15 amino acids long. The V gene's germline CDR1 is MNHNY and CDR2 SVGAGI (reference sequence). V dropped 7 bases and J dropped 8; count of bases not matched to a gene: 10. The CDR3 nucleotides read TGTGCCAGCAATAAAGACAGGGGAGATTATTCACCCCTCCACTTT. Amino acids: CASNKDRGDYSPLHF.

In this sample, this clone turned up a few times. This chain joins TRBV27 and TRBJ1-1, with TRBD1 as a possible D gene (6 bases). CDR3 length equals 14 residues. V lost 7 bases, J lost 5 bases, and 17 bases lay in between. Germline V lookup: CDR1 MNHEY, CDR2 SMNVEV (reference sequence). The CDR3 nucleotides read TGTGCCAGCACGATGGGGGCAGGGAGGACTGAAGCTTTCTTT. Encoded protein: CASTMGAGRTEAFF.

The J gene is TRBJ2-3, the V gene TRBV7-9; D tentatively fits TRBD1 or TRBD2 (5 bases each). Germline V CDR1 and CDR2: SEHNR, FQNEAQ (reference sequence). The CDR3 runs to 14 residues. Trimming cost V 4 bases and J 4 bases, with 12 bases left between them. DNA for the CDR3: TGTGCCAGCAGCTCCACGGGACCAGCAGATACGCAGTATTTT. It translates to CASSSTGPADTQYF.

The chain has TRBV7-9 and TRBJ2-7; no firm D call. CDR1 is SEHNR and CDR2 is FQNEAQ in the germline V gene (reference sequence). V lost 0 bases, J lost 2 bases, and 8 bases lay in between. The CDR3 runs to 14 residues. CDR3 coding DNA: TGTGCCAGCAGCTTAGCAGCCGACACCTACGAGCAGTACTTC. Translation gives CASSLAADTYEQYF.

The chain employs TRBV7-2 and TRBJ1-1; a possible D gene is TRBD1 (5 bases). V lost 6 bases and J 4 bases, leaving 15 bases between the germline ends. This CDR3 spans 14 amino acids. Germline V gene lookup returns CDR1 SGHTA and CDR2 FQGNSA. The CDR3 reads CASSLSGGGTEAFF. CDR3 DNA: TGTGCCAGCAGTCTCTCGGGGGGTGGCACTGAAGCTTTCTTT. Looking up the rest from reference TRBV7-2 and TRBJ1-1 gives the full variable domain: GAGVSQSPSNKVTEKGKDVELRCDPISGHTALYWYRQSLGQGLEFLIYFQGNSAPDKSGLPSDRFSAERTGGSVSTLTIQRTQQEDSAVYLCASSLSGGGTEAFFGQGTRLTVV.

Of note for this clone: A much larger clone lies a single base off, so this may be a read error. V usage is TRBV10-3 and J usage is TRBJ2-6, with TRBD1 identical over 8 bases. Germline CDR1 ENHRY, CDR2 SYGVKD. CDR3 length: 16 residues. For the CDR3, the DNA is TGTGCCCTCAGTGGACAGGGCGGCTCTGGGGCCAACGTCCTGACTTTC. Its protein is CALSGQGGSGANVLTF.

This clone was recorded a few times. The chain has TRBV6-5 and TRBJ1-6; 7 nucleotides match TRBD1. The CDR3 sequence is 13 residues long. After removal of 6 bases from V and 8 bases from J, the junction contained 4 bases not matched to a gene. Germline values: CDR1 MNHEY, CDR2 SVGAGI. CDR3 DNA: TGTGCCAGCAGCCCAGGGGGGCATTCACCCCTCCACTTT. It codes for CASSPGGHSPLHF.

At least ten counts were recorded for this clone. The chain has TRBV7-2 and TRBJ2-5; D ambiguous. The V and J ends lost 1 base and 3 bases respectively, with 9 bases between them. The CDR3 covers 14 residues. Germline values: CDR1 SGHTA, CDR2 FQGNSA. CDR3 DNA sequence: TGTGCCAGCAGCTTAGACCACAGTAAAGAGACCCAGTACTTC. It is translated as CASSLDHSKETQYF. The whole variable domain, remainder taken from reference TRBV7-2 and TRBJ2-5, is GAGVSQSPSNKVTEKGKDVELRCDPISGHTALYWYRQSLGQGLEFLIYFQGNSAPDKSGLPSDRFSAERTGGSVSTLTIQRTQQEDSAVYLCASSLDHSKETQYFGPGTRLLVL.

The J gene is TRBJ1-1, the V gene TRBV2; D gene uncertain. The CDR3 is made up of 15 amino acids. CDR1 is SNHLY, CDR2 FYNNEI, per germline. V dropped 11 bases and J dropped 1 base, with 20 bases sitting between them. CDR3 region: CASCAGLSTNTEAFF. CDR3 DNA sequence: TGTGCCTCCTGCGCCGGCTTATCTACGAACACTGAAGCTTTCTTT.

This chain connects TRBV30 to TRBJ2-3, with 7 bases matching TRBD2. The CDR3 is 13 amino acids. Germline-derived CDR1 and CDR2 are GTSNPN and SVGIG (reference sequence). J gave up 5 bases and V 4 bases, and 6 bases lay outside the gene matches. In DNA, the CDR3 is TGTGCCTGGACGCGGGGGATAAAAGATACGCAGTATTTT. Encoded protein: CAWTRGIKDTQYF.